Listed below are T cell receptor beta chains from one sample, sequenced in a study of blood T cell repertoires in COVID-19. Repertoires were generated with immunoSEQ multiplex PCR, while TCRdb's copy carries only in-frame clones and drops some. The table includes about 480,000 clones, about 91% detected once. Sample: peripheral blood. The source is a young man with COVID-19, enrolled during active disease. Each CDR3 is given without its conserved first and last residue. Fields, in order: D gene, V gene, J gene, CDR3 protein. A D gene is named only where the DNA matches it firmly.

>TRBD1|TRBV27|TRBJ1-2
ASSLGPGQGAAGYT
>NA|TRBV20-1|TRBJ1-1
SAGDGTEAF
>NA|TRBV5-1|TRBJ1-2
ASSEGHWEGGYT
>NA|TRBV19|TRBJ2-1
ASSMGRTYNEQF
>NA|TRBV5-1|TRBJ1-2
ASSLDAGLGYT
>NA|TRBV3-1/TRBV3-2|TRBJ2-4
ASSQQGSKNIQY
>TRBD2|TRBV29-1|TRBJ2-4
SASGGLAKNIQY
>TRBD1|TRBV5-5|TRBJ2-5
ASSGRTGDGGTQY
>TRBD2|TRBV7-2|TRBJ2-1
ASSLGLAGGPFDEQF
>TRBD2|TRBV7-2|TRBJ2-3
ASSSGLAGTDTQY
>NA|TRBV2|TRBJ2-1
ASSVERSAHYEQF
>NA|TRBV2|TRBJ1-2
ASSELIANYGYT
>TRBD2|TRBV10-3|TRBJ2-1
AISEPGLAGAGGNEQF
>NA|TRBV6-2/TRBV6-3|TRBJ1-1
ASSYSGRSTEAF
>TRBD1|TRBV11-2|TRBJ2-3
ASSSYSGQGPTDTQY
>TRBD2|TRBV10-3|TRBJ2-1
AISDQAGRYNEQF
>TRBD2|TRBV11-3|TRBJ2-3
ASSFRLAGDAPDTQY
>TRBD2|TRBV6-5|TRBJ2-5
ASSWSGTVQETQY
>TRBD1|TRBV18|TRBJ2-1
ASSAGTVRNEQF
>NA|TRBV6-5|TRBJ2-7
ASTGEHRGEQY
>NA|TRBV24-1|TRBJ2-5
ATSDPPLAGTLRETQY
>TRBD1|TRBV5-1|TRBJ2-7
ASSDRGDNEQY
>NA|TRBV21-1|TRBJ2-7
ASSSPGSYEQY
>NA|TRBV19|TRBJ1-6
ASSIRLDRQGGSLH
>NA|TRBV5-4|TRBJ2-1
ASSFGGPPHNEQF
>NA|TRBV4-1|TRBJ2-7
ASSPTKGYEQY
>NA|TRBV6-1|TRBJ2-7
ASSETIRLYEQY
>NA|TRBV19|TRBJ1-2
ASTTRSSNYGYT